This TCR beta chain originates from a study of neurological immune-mediated disorders. The germline V gene has CDR1 SGHVS and CDR2 FQNEAQ. This CDR3 region has 15 residues. Trimming removed 3 bases at V and 1 base at J, with 11 bases between. This clonotype was observed at least ten times. Each CDR3 protein gets one entry after TCRdb re-called the 5' RACE reads with MiXCR. In the table there are 53,000 or so distinct CDR3 sequences, roughly 8% of which are singletons. The time point is: longitudinal time-point 3. Healthy controls comprised blood bank volunteers in Maryland, USA. The TCR sequence derives from a woman aged 40 to 50 in good health. V usage is TRBV7-8 and J usage is TRBJ2-3; TRBD1 might be the D (6 bases). The sequenced material came from PBMCs. CDR3 loop: CASSFLDSRTDTQYF. The CDR3 DNA follows: TGTGCCAGCAGCTTTCTGGACAGCCGCACAGATACGCAGTATTTT.